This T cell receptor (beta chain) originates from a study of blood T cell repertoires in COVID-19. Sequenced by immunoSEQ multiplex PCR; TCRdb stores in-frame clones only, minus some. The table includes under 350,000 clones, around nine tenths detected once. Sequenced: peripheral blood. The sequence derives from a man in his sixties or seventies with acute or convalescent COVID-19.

The CDR3: CASTRQGGKYGYTF. CDR3 DNA sequence: TGTGCCAGCACCCGACAGGGGGGAAAGTATGGCTACACCTTC. The rearrangement uses TRBV6-5 and TRBJ1-2; 9 positions match TRBD1. V lost 7 bases, J lost 5 bases, and 8 bases stayed unmatched. Germline V gives CDR1 MNHEY, CDR2 SVGAGI. This CDR3 region has 14 residues.